These T cell receptor beta chains were read from a single sample in a study of spatial heterogeneity in lung cancer. TCRdb used MiXCR to reprocess the 5' RACE reads, holding one entry per CDR3 protein. The top ten hold 46% of the sample, which has 3,500 to 5,000 distinct CDR3 sequences, roughly 9.8% seen once. The sequencing used PBMCs, collected at surgery. The receptors here all came from a male donor with early-stage non-small cell lung cancer. The CDR3 runs from the conserved cysteine through the conserved F or W. Each record gives: D gene, V gene, CDR3 protein. D genes are given only for firm matches.

. TRBV4-2 CASSQGLNSFGNTIYF
TRBD2 TRBV20-1 CSARDLRLAEETQYF
. TRBV10-3 CAIRESSGNTIYF
TRBD1 TRBV20-1 CSARQGGTDTQYF
TRBD2 TRBV20-1 CSVGLAGADTQYF
. TRBV12-2 CASRLLPPGPHKYEQYF
. TRBV6-5 CASSYSTGGANEKLFF
. TRBV10-3 CAISEPQAAQETQYF
TRBD1 TRBV9 CASSVARDRGREQFF
. TRBV10-2 CASTPGLTPGELFF
TRBD2 TRBV24-1 CATSDRAGGPDTQYF
. TRBV5-4 CASSFKGGAWKTQYF
. TRBV11-1 CASSLAGAGYEQYF
TRBD1 TRBV10-1 CASSGTGGMVLSKRSAGAFF
. TRBV11-2 CASSLARVTSSAKNIQYF
TRBD1 TRBV3-1 CASSPTGQGVLSYGYTF
. TRBV27 CASSLRENTEAFF
. TRBV20-1 CSARITYEQYF
. TRBV10-3 CAISEMSTDTQYF
. TRBV20-1 CSARPSPVGNTIYF
. TRBV29-1 CSYTQGAVTEAFF
. TRBV7-3 CASSLTGTYEQYF
. TRBV5-5 CASSVAHEKLFF
. TRBV29-1 CSVDKPSFGGPGLDTQYF
. TRBV5-4 CASSQKRVNTGELFF
. TRBV6-2/TRBV6-3 CASSLREGGSYNEQFF
. TRBV6-5 CASSWGRDNEQFF